This note documents a single T cell receptor beta chain sequence. Its antigen remains undetermined. The protocol used for the library was 5' RACE. Preparation of each TCR library used approximately 3.5 ug of total RNA. For each sample, cDNA synthesis was carried out in eight separate reactions using SMARTScribe reverse transcriptase. Unique molecular identifiers containing a 6-nucleotide sample barcode were introduced through template switching during cDNA synthesis. TCRalpha and TCRbeta cDNA was amplified in two nested PCRs of roughly 17 and 9 cycles, and bead purification was carried out after each PCR. Before amplification, the cDNA was treated with uracil DNA-glycosylase and purified using the QIAquick PCR purification kit. In the second PCR, Illumina TruSeq-compatible adapters and sample-specific barcodes were added. Library quality and concentration were checked on TapeStation and Qubit, and libraries were pooled at about 4.9 ng each. Sequencing of pooled libraries was carried out on an Illumina HiSeq2500 single-index Rapid Run using 2 x 100 bp reads and custom sequencing primers. In the source study's methods: MiGEC version 1.2.6 was used for UMI-based consensus assembly, which corrected PCR and sequencing errors. V(D)J alignment, clonotype assembly and CDR3 extraction were performed with MiXCR version 2.1.1. To normalise gene usage, clonotype sharing and MAIT/NKT TCR abundance, the top 1000, 10 000 and 20 000 clonotypes in each sample were analysed. Diversity was computed as the inverse Simpson index with the vegan R package after downsampling to 27 000 UMIs. Paired Mann-Whitney U tests on discordant twin pairs were used, with Benjamini-Hochberg multiple-testing correction. Reads reprocessed by TCRdb are summarized as one entry per CDR3 protein sequence, and DNA is absent. In this record, the V and J calls reflect TCRdb's handling and not the investigators' own analysis. This sample's table lists under 45,000 distinct CDR3 sequences. In total, the top ten clones hold more than 4.5% of the sample.

The data derive from a study of monozygotic twins with inflammatory bowel disease (dated by TCRdb to about 2019). Some background on the complete study: The full study comprised 28 monozygotic twin pairs: nine German pairs (four IBD-concordant, five IBD-discordant) and 19 IBD-discordant Danish pairs. Each individual had, on average, about 151 000 unique TCRalpha sequences and 181 000 unique TCRbeta sequences available for analysis. The search for disease-associated traits relied mainly on comparing IBD patients with their genetically identical healthy co-twins within discordant pairs.

The cysteine opens and the phenylalanine closes a CDR3 of 15 amino acids. The entry carries no DNA sequence. From each donor, a roughly 2.6 ml peripheral blood sample was collected into PAXgene tubes and stored at -80 degrees C. Without T cell sorting, total RNA was isolated from whole blood using the PAXgene blood miRNA kit on an automated QIAcube. Peripheral blood from monozygotic twin pairs, either concordant or discordant for inflammatory bowel disease, underwent deep TCRalpha and TCRbeta repertoire profiling that used unique molecular barcoding. Smoking habits were recorded for all twin pairs, and individuals were classified as current, former or never smokers. Study-wide conclusions, independent of this receptor: No difference in repertoire similarity was observed between concordant and discordant twins, possibly owing to limited statistical power. No single strong signal or clonotype linked to IBD turned up in the results, so the idea that one exists was not supported. Because patients received different immunosuppressive treatments, the repertoires may have picked up extra background noise and variability between individuals. Fewer clonotypes were shared with other individuals by IBD patients than by healthy twins, most markedly in patients showing signs of disease activity. The analysis was unable to tell different T cell subtypes apart. A decrease in TCRbeta repertoire diversity, as measured by inverse Simpson index, was observed in IBD patients compared with their healthy co-twins.

The sequenced material came from blood. The chain is encoded by TRBV23-1 joined to TRBJ2-6. TRBV23-1 is annotated as an ORF whose role is uncertain. This clonotype was sampled from a human donor with ulcerative colitis or Crohn's disease, or a healthy co-twin of an affected twin (not recorded which). The CDR3 region has the sequence CASSQPYSGANVLTF.